The next 19 T cell receptor beta chains were all read from a single sample in a study of T cell changes during pregnancy in multiple sclerosis. TCRdb's table, derived via immunoSEQ multiplex PCR, lists solely in-frame clones and lacks some. The sample contains 55,000 to 65,000 clones, just over 90% of which appear only once. Here the sequenced sample was CD4+ T cells from peripheral blood mononuclear cells, taken before pregnancy. Receptors originate from a female donor with multiple sclerosis, enrolled in a pregnancy study.

The CDR3, as DNA: TGTGCCAGCAGCCGGACTAGCGGGAGAACCTACGAGCAGTACTTC. It encodes CASSRTSGRTYEQYF. The chain joins TRBV5-8 to TRBJ2-7; 13 nucleotides agree with TRBD2. The CDR3 length is 15 residues. Germline V lookup: CDR1 SGHTS, CDR2 YDEGEE. Trimming cost V 4 bases and J 2 bases; bases outside gene matches: 3.

This sequence joins TRBV7-3 and TRBJ2-6, with 7 bases lining up with TRBD1. Unmatched junction bases numbered 9, after V lost 7 bases and J lost 0 bases. Germline CDR1 and CDR2: SGHTA and FQGTGA. This CDR3 contains 17 residues. In DNA form, the CDR3 reads TGTGCCAGCACCAAGGGGGCAGACGGCTCTGGGGCCAACGTCCTGACTTTC. Amino acid sequence: CASTKGADGSGANVLTF.

The chain is built from TRBV11-2 and TRBJ2-5; 12 nucleotides line up with TRBD2. The CDR3 runs to 18 residues. Unmatched junction bases numbered 8, after V lost 2 bases and J lost 1 base. Germline values: CDR1 SGHAT, CDR2 FQNNGV. The CDR3 sequence: CASSLRPSGGVGQETQYF. In DNA, the CDR3 is TGTGCCAGCAGCTTACGACCTAGCGGGGGGGTGGGCCAAGAGACCCAGTACTTC.

The rearrangement joins TRBV28 to TRBJ1-2; 8 nucleotides line up with TRBD1. Per germline, CDR1 MDHEN and CDR2 SYDVKM. This CDR3 is 13 amino acids long. The V segment lost 4 bases and the J segment 8 bases; nucleotides outside the gene matches: 6. The CDR3 here is CASSSGGSGGYTF. CDR3 bases: TGTGCCAGCAGTTCAGGGGGCTCCGGGGGCTACACCTTC.

J is TRBJ2-7 and V is TRBV11-3, with TRBD1 as a possible D gene (5 bases). The CDR3 length is 16 residues. CDR1 SGHNT and CDR2 YENEEA come from the germline V gene. The ends were cut back, 1 base at V and 3 bases at J, with 16 bases in the middle. CDR3 nucleotides: TGTGCCAGCAGCTTAGTAGATGGGGCACCCCACTACGAGCAGTACTTC. This codes for CASSLVDGAPHYEQYF.

This clone was seen more than once but under ten times. The rearrangement uses TRBV7-2 and TRBJ2-1; TRBD2 agrees at 7 bases. This CDR3 comprises 15 residues. The ends lost 6 bases at V and 7 bases at J; junction bases unmatched: 12. Germline-derived CDR1 and CDR2 are SGHTA and FQGNSA. The CDR3 DNA sequence: TGTGCCAGCAGTTCCTTGGGACTAACGTCGAATGAGCAGTTCTTC. Translation: CASSSLGLTSNEQFF.

This clone has only a few counts. V usage is TRBV11-2 and J usage is TRBJ2-1; D is unresolved. The germline V gene has CDR1 SGHAT and CDR2 FQNNGV. Trimming took off 1 base at V and 8 bases at J, with 6 bases between the two ends. CDR3 length: 12 residues. The chain's CDR3 is CASSLVSYEQFF. The CDR3 nucleotides are TGTGCCAGCAGCTTAGTAAGCTATGAGCAGTTCTTC.

This chain uses TRBV9 with TRBJ2-4, with 10 bases that match TRBD1. Germline-derived CDR1 and CDR2 are SGDLS and YYNGEE. CDR3 length: 15 amino acids. Unmatched junction bases numbered 5, after V lost 0 bases and J lost 8 bases. DNA of the CDR3: TGTGCCAGCAGCGTAGGGGGACAGGGGATGGACATTCAGTACTTC. Protein sequence: CASSVGGQGMDIQYF.

This chain links TRBV6-5 with TRBJ1-1; D unresolved. Looked up from germline, CDR1 is MNHEY and CDR2 is SVGAGI. The CDR3 spans 14 residues. V was cut by 5 bases and J by 0 bases, with 10 bases left in between. CDR3: CASSKYSMNTEAFF. CDR3 sequence (DNA): TGTGCCAGCAGTAAGTACAGCATGAACACTGAAGCTTTCTTT.

The chain's CDR3 is CSALGGISYEQYF. Here the CDR3 DNA reads TGCAGCGCGCTCGGGGGGATTTCCTACGAGCAGTACTTC. The V and J genes are TRBV29-1 and TRBJ2-7; 7 bases agree with TRBD2. Germline trimming cut 7 bases from V and 1 base from J; bases unmatched to any gene: 7. From germline, CDR1 is SQVTM and CDR2 ANQGSEA. The CDR3 spans 13 residues.

V and J are TRBV19 and TRBJ1-3, with no clear D. V was shortened by 6 bases and J by 7 bases, with 13 bases between the two germline ends. The V gene's germline CDR1 is LNHDA and CDR2 SQIVND (reference sequence). There are 13 residues in the CDR3. The CDR3 coding sequence is TGTGCCAGTAGGATGACTTCCGGGAACACCATATATTTT. It codes for CASRMTSGNTIYF.

This clone was seen just once. The junction does not match germline at one end; this may be a read error. The chain carries TRBV19 and TRBJ1-1; D call uncertain. This CDR3 has 12 amino acids. Per germline, CDR1 LNHDA and CDR2 SQIVND (reference sequence). The CDR3 sequence is CASGIFGAEAFF. Written as DNA, the CDR3 is TGTGCCAGTGGTATATTTGGAGCTGAAGCTTTCTTT.

The CDR3 protein is CASSQVTSGSNEQFF. The CDR3 DNA sequence: TGCGCCAGCAGCCAAGTGACTAGCGGGAGTAATGAGCAGTTCTTC. The V call is TRBV4-1, the J call TRBJ2-1, with 12 bases fitting TRBD2. This CDR3 spans 15 amino acids. CDR1 MGHRA and CDR2 YSYEKL come from the germline V gene. V lost 1 base and J lost 7; bases outside the gene matches: 2.

The CDR3 region is CASTSGGGYGYTF. As DNA, the CDR3 is TGTGCCAGCACTTCGGGAGGGGGCTATGGCTACACCTTC. The chain joins TRBV6-5 to TRBJ1-2, with a tentative D call TRBD1 (6 bases). The CDR3 spans 13 residues. V shed 7 bases and J shed 4 bases, with 13 bases lying between them. CDR1 is MNHEY and CDR2 is SVGAGI in the germline V gene.

This sequence joins TRBV9 and TRBJ2-5; D perhaps matches TRBD2 (6 bases). Germline V gene data show CDR1 as SGDLS and CDR2 as YYNGEE. This CDR3 contains 14 residues. Trimming pared 0 bases from V and 4 bases from J, leaving 10 bases between. Here the CDR3 reads CASSVDGRIETQYF. The CDR3 DNA sequence: TGTGCCAGCAGCGTAGACGGGAGAATAGAGACCCAGTACTTC. Filled out from reference TRBV9 and TRBJ2-5, the complete variable domain reads DSGVTQTPKHLITATGQRVTLRCSPRSGDLSVYWYQQSLDQGLQFLIQYYNGEERAKGNILERFSAQQFPDLHSELNLSSLELGDSALYFCASSVDGRIETQYFGPGTRLLVL.

The J gene is TRBJ1-3, the V gene TRBV19; 8 bases match TRBD1. This CDR3 has 20 residues. From germline, CDR1 is LNHDA and CDR2 SQIVND (reference sequence). The trim removed 4 bases at V and 0 bases at J, leaving 17 bases unmatched. This CDR3 reads CASSTSPGQAWSSSGNTIYF. The CDR3 nucleotides read TGTGCCAGTAGTACGTCTCCGGGACAGGCATGGTCGAGCTCTGGAAACACCATATATTTT.

V usage is TRBV27 and J usage is TRBJ1-1, with D possibly being TRBD1 (6 bases). The germline V gene has CDR1 MNHEY and CDR2 SMNVEV (reference sequence). With 2 bases removed from V and 1 base from J, the gap between germline ends came to 14 bases. The CDR3 consists of 16 residues. The CDR3 bases are TGTGCCAGCAGTTTACCCTTACAGGGTCGGAACACTGAAGCTTTCTTT. This gives the protein CASSLPLQGRNTEAFF.

The chain couples TRBV6-1 to TRBJ1-5; 9 nucleotides match TRBD1. V shed 7 bases, J shed 7 bases, and the junction held 8 bases outside the gene matches. The CDR3 extends over 14 amino acids. Germline assignment: CDR1 MNHNS and CDR2 SASEGT. Here the CDR3 reads CASIKQGAGQPQHF. CDR3 DNA: TGTGCCAGCATTAAACAGGGGGCAGGACAGCCCCAGCATTTT.

The chain joins TRBV11-3 to TRBJ2-3, with 10 bases lining up with TRBD1. V was pared by 6 bases and J by 4 bases, with 13 bases of the junction left unmatched. Germline lookup yields CDR1 SGHNT and CDR2 YENEEA. This CDR3 has 17 amino acids. CDR3 sequence reads: CASRGGNRDRGADTQYF. For the CDR3, the DNA is TGTGCCAGCAGGGGGGGGAACCGGGACAGGGGTGCAGATACGCAGTATTTT.